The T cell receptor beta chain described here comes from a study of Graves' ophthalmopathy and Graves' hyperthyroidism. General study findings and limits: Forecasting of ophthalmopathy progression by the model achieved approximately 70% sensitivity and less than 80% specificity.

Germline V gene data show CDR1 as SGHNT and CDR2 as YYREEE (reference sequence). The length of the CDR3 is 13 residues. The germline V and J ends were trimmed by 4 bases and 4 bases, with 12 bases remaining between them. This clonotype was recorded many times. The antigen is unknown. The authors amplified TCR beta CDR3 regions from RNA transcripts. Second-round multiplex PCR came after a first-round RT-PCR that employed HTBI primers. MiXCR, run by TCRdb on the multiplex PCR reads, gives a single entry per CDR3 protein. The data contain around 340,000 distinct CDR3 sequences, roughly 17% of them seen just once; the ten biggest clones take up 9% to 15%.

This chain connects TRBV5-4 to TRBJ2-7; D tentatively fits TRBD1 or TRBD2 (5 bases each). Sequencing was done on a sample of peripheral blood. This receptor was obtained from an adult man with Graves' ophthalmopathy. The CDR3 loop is CASSGDQGYEQYF. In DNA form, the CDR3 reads TGTGCCAGCAGCGGGGACCAAGGATACGAGCAGTACTTC.